This T cell receptor (beta chain) was recorded in a study of control samples from healthy donors and cancer patients. The CDR3 totals 14 residues. The V gene's germline CDR1 is MNHEY and CDR2 SVGAGI. Between the trimmed V and J ends, which lost 6 bases and 0 bases, there was a span of 9 bases. Clones were read by immunoSEQ multiplex PCR, and TCRdb kept only the in-frame ones, dropping some. Of around 180,000 clones in the sample, about 91% were seen once. The rearrangement joins TRBV6-5 to TRBJ1-5, with a weak D call TRBD1 (5 bases). This TCR derives from a woman aged 30 to 39 in good health. The material sequenced was blood. The CDR3 protein is CASRGGYSNQPQHF. CDR3 in DNA: TGTGCCAGCAGGGGGGGATATAGCAATCAGCCCCAGCATTTT.